The 10 T cell receptor beta chains in this list originate from one sample, sequenced in a study of T cells expressing NK-cell markers. TCRdb processed the 5' RACE reads again and assigns one entry to each CDR3 protein, with no DNA. Its table records some 500,000 distinct CDR3 sequences. The sample taken for sequencing was blood T cells: a sorted CD56 or NKG2C T cell subset, CD4+ or CD8+ T cells, or bulk PBMC T cells (not recorded which). The source is a woman between 45 and 60 years old in good health.

J is TRBJ1-5 and V is TRBV29-1. Germline CDR1 SQVTM, CDR2 ANQGSEA. The CDR3 contains 13 residues. CDR3 sequence reads: CSVDGGEGQPQHF.

The V gene is TRBV24-1, the J gene TRBJ2-1; no DNA is available, so the TRBD1 call from TCRdb remains unchecked. The CDR3 is 16 amino acids. Germline V lookup: CDR1 KGHDR, CDR2 SFDVKD. The CDR3 loop is CATSDLRDRGYNEQFF.

The rearrangement joins TRBV11-3 to TRBJ1-3. Germline CDR1 SGHNT, CDR2 YENEEA. The CDR3 covers 16 residues. CDR3 protein: CASSFRTPSSGNTIYF.

This rearrangement joins TRBV3-1 to TRBJ2-2; TCRdb indicates TRBD1, and absent DNA this call remains unverified. CDR1 LGHDT and CDR2 YNNKEL come from the germline V gene (reference sequence). The CDR3 sequence is 16 residues long. The CDR3 here is CASSQGVASNTGELFF.

This chain links TRBV29-1 with TRBJ1-2. This CDR3 has 12 amino acids. Germline-derived CDR1 and CDR2 are SQVTM and ANQGSEA. The CDR3 is CSVEGGEYGYTF.

J is TRBJ1-1 and V is TRBV10-3. This CDR3 has 15 amino acids. The V gene's germline CDR1 is ENHRY and CDR2 SYGVKD. CDR3 amino acids: CAIRESTGRNTEAFF.

The chain is built from TRBV7-9 and TRBJ2-1. This CDR3 region has 11 residues. CDR1 is SEHNR, CDR2 FQNEAQ, per germline (reference sequence). CDR3: CASSRGNEQFF. Based on the CDR3 plus reference TRBV7-9 and TRBJ2-1, the full variable domain is DTGVSQNPRHKITKRGQNVTFRCDPISEHNRLYWYRQTLGQGPEFLTYFQNEAQLEKSRLLSDRFSAERPKGSFSTLEIQRTEQGDSAMYLCASSRGNEQFFGPGTRLTVL.

The chain recombines TRBV12-3 or TRBV12-4 with TRBJ2-2. The CDR3 extends over 14 amino acids. The CDR3 loop reads CASRPTTVGSSLFF.

This CDR3 reads CASSLGLLRGTTEAFF. The rearrangement links TRBV5-6 to TRBJ1-1. The CDR3 is 16 amino acids. The V gene's germline CDR1 is SGHDT and CDR2 YYEEEE.

The chain employs TRBV7-9 and TRBJ2-3. CDR1 and CDR2 (germline): SEHNR, FQNEAQ (reference sequence). This CDR3 is built from 17 residues. CDR3 protein: CASSLSMSTTSTDTQYF.